This TCR beta chain was observed in a study of blood T cell repertoires in COVID-19. The germline gives CDR1 SEHNR, CDR2 FQNEAQ (reference sequence). J lost 3 bases, V lost 5 bases, and 8 bases had no gene match. The CDR3 loop spans 15 amino acids. Repertoires were generated with immunoSEQ multiplex PCR, while TCRdb's copy carries only in-frame clones and drops some. The sample holds some 75,000 clones; around 80% are singletons and the top ten take about a fifth. Source material: peripheral blood. The chain is built from TRBV7-9 and TRBJ2-7, with TRBD1 matching over 9 bases. The TCR sequence derives from a woman of 80 years or more with active or convalescent COVID-19. CDR3: CASSPVTGGGYEQYF. In nucleotides, the CDR3 is TGTGCCAGCAGCCCCGTGACAGGGGGAGGCTACGAGCAGTACTTC.